Sequencing of this T cell receptor (beta chain) was carried out in a study of shared clonotypes between healthy human individuals. Generated by immunoSEQ multiplex PCR, the TCRdb table keeps only in-frame clones and is missing some. The sample records roughly 410,000 clones, 95% to 97% being singletons. In germline, CDR1 is SGHVS, CDR2 FQNEAQ. The ends lost 11 bases at V and 6 bases at J; junction bases unmatched: 17. The CDR3 totals 15 residues. The receptor was isolated from a young man in good health. The chain is built from TRBV7-8 and TRBJ2-7; 9 bases align to TRBD2. Source material: memory CD8+ T cells sorted from blood. The sample's subset: CD45RO+ cells pooled with CCR7-negative TemRA cells. CDR3 DNA sequence: TGTGCCGGAGGGGTAGCGGGAGCACTCCTCTCCGAGCAGTACTTC. Amino acids: CAGGVAGALLSEQYF. The full variable domain, its missing parts supplied by reference TRBV7-8 and TRBJ2-7, is GAGVSQSPRYKVAKRGQDVALRCDPISGHVSLFWYQQALGQGPEFLTYFQNEAQLDKSGLPSDRFFAERPEGSVSTLKIQRTQQEDSAVYLCAGGVAGALLSEQYFGPGTRLTVT.